The 16 T cell receptor beta chains given below trace back to one sample, sequenced in a study of sequential checkpoint blockade in melanoma. Profiled with immunoSEQ multiplex PCR; TCRdb holds only in-frame clones, not every one. This table has around 40,000 clones, about nine tenths appearing once. Treatment in this sample: randomized to nivolumab then ipilimumab (arm A) or the reverse (arm B). This specimen was CD8+ T cells sorted from blood (inferred from file names), taken from a patient given nivolumab and ipilimumab in sequence. These receptor sequences come from a human donor with melanoma.

The chain employs TRBV28 and TRBJ1-2; 7 nucleotides line up with TRBD1. The CDR3 contains 16 residues. The germline V gene has CDR1 MDHEN and CDR2 SYDVKM. Trimming took 6 bases from V and 8 from J; bases not matched to a gene: 18. The CDR3 coding sequence is TGTGCCAGCAGCCTCGACAGGGTCGGAATTTCTGGGGGCTACACCTTC. This encodes CASSLDRVGISGGYTF.

This clone was detected once. The rearrangement uses TRBV13 and TRBJ2-1; 15 bases align to TRBD2. CDR1 is PRHDT and CDR2 is FYEKMQ in the germline V gene (reference sequence). The ends lost 5 bases at V and 6 bases at J; junction bases unmatched: 2. CDR3 length: 15 residues. In DNA form, the CDR3 reads TGTGCCAGCAGCCAGGGACTAGCGGGAGGCAATGAGCAGTTCTTC. It specifies CASSQGLAGGNEQFF.

The rearrangement joins TRBV5-1 to TRBJ2-3; D is possibly TRBD1 (8 bases). This CDR3 region has 15 residues. Trimming left V 3 bases short and J 4 bases short, with 15 bases between. The germline V gene has CDR1 SGHRS and CDR2 YFSETQ. CDR3 amino acids: CASSSGQGGADTQYF. The CDR3 nucleotides are TGCGCCAGCAGCTCCGGACAGGGAGGGGCAGATACGCAGTATTTT.

V gene TRBV30 combines with J gene TRBJ2-1, with 9 positions matching TRBD1. J gave up 9 bases and V 2 bases, and 2 bases lay outside the gene matches. Germline V CDR1 and CDR2: GTSNPN, SVGIG (reference sequence). The CDR3 is 12 amino acids. In DNA form, the CDR3 reads TGTGCCTGGAGTACAGGGGGCCTTGAGCAGTTCTTC. Translating it yields CAWSTGGLEQFF.

This chain connects TRBV7-9 to TRBJ2-2; TRBD2 matches at 9 bases. J lost 6 bases, V lost 5 bases, and 19 bases had no gene match. The germline gives CDR1 SEHNR, CDR2 FQNEAQ (reference sequence). The CDR3 runs 19 residues. CDR3 amino acids: CASSPRLGAIAGDPGELFF. The CDR3 nucleotides read TGTGCCAGCAGCCCTAGATTGGGGGCTATAGCGGGAGACCCCGGGGAGCTGTTTTTT.

This clone has more than one count but fewer than ten. This chain links TRBV7-9 with TRBJ2-7, with a tentative D call TRBD1 (5 bases). Deletions cut 7 bases from V and 0 bases from J, with 10 bases between. Germline V gives CDR1 SEHNR, CDR2 FQNEAQ (reference sequence). The CDR3 has 13 amino acids. CDR3 nucleotides: TGTGCCAGCATCCTGGACAACTCCTACGAGCAGTACTTC. It specifies CASILDNSYEQYF.

The chain employs TRBV7-9 and TRBJ2-3; 7 bases line up with TRBD2. CDR3 length equals 17 residues. Germline V lookup: CDR1 SEHNR, CDR2 FQNEAQ (reference sequence). V shed 4 bases and J 2 bases; nucleotides not matched to a gene: 12. The CDR3 protein is CASSSGDAGRATDTQYF. In DNA form, the CDR3 reads TGTGCCAGCAGCTCCGGTGATGCAGGGAGGGCCACAGATACGCAGTATTTT.

The CDR3 region is CASSLAQGAVWETQYF. The DNA of the CDR3 is TGTGCCAGCAGCTTAGCCCAGGGGGCGGTTTGGGAGACCCAGTACTTC. V is TRBV7-8 and J is TRBJ2-5, with 8 nucleotides matching TRBD1. This CDR3 spans 16 amino acids. After removal of 0 bases from V and 5 bases from J, the junction contained 8 bases not matched to a gene. Germline V gene sequence: CDR1 SGHVS, CDR2 FQNEAQ.

This sequence joins TRBV30 and TRBJ2-1; 9 nucleotides agree with TRBD2. The CDR3 is 16 residues long. Germline lookup yields CDR1 GTSNPN and CDR2 SVGIG (reference sequence). Losses at the gene ends were 3 bases for V and 7 bases for J; bases not matched to a gene: 13. The CDR3 sequence: CAWRAYSGSWKNEQFF. The DNA of the CDR3 is TGTGCCTGGAGAGCGTATAGCGGGAGTTGGAAAAATGAGCAGTTCTTC.

V usage is TRBV7-3 and J usage is TRBJ1-5; D is uncertain. The V gene lost 9 bases and the J gene lost 1 base, with 16 bases spanning the gap. Germline CDR1 SGHTA, CDR2 FQGTGA. This CDR3 is 15 amino acids long. The CDR3 DNA reads as TGTGCCAGTTGTTCGTTGGCTGGCAGCAATCAGCCCCAGCATTTT. This codes for CASCSLAGSNQPQHF.

The rearrangement joins TRBV9 to TRBJ1-3; D call uncertain. The CDR3 totals 15 residues. Germline CDR1 and CDR2: SGDLS and YYNGEE. Trimming cost V 2 bases and J 2 bases, with 11 bases left between them. CDR3: CASSVSEVPGNTIYF. CDR3 in DNA: TGTGCCAGCAGCGTTTCGGAGGTTCCTGGAAACACCATATATTTT. Full variable domain (remainder filled in from reference TRBV9 and TRBJ1-3): DSGVTQTPKHLITATGQRVTLRCSPRSGDLSVYWYQQSLDQGLQFLIQYYNGEERAKGNILERFSAQQFPDLHSELNLSSLELGDSALYFCASSVSEVPGNTIYFGEGSWLTVV.

CDR3 DNA sequence: TGTGCCAGCAGTCTTCTCGGACAGGGGGTATCCTACGAGCAGTACTTC. Its protein is CASSLLGQGVSYEQYF. The chain employs TRBV27 and TRBJ2-7; 10 bases align to TRBD1. The CDR3 loop spans 16 amino acids. CDR1 and CDR2 (germline): MNHEY, SMNVEV (reference sequence). The junction had 8 bases not matched to a gene; V was cut back by 5 bases and J by 1 base.

The chain carries TRBV4-1 and TRBJ2-7, with D hard to call. The CDR3 length is 12 residues. V lost 2 bases, J lost 6 bases, and 8 bases lay in between. Germline-derived CDR1 and CDR2 are MGHRA and YSYEKL. This CDR3 is CASSQPFGEQYF. Here the CDR3 DNA reads TGCGCCAGCAGCCAACCGTTCGGCGAGCAGTACTTC.

The chain's CDR3 is CASSLLTSGGVSEQFF. The CDR3 DNA follows: TGTGCCAGCAGTTTATTGACTAGCGGGGGAGTTAGTGAGCAGTTCTTC. The V gene is TRBV27, the J gene TRBJ2-1; 12 positions match TRBD2. Germline V CDR1 and CDR2: MNHEY, SMNVEV (reference sequence). The CDR3 is made up of 16 amino acids. Losses at the gene ends were 1 base for V and 9 bases for J; bases not matched to a gene: 7.

The rearrangement links TRBV4-1 to TRBJ2-7; 8 nucleotides align to TRBD1. CDR3 length: 13 residues. The junction had 0 bases not matched to a gene; V was cut back by 1 base and J by 4 bases. Germline-derived CDR1 and CDR2 are MGHRA and YSYEKL. The CDR3 loop reads CASSQGTGYEQYF. The CDR3 region has the DNA TGCGCCAGCAGCCAAGGGACAGGGTACGAGCAGTACTTC.

J is TRBJ2-5 and V is TRBV27, with 9 nucleotides matching TRBD2. The tail of the sequence fits TRBJ2-7 better, so the J call may be wrong. The length of the CDR3 is 14 residues. CDR1 is MNHEY, CDR2 SMNVEV, per germline (reference sequence). The CDR3, as DNA: TGTGCCAGCAGTTTATATAGCGGGAGTTTCGAGCAGTACTTC. Translation gives CASSLYSGSFEQYF.